This T cell receptor beta chain was recovered during a study of OX40 agonist ivuxolimab in advanced cancers. Study-wide points: More expanded clones were seen, on average, in CD8+ T cells than in CD4+.

Only in-frame clones appear in the TCRdb table, and some are missing; sequencing was by immunoSEQ multiplex PCR. The repertoire holds under 70,000 clones, with about nine tenths as singletons. Autoimmune disease history or systemic immunosuppression barred patients. This clone has just one count. Antigen unknown. The length of the CDR3 is 15 residues. V was pared by 1 base and J by 0 bases, with 7 bases between. CDR1 is SGHVS, CDR2 FQNEAQ, per germline. Here the sequenced sample was CD4+ or CD8+ T cells sorted from blood, taken in a trial of the OX40 agonist ivuxolimab. The source is an adult with an advanced solid tumor such as melanoma, head and neck, liver or kidney cancer. This chain uses TRBV7-8 with TRBJ1-5; D possibly corresponds to TRBD1 (6 bases). The CDR3 DNA follows: TGTGCCAGCAGCTTAGGACAGGATAGCAATCAGCCCCAGCATTTT. This encodes CASSLGQDSNQPQHF.